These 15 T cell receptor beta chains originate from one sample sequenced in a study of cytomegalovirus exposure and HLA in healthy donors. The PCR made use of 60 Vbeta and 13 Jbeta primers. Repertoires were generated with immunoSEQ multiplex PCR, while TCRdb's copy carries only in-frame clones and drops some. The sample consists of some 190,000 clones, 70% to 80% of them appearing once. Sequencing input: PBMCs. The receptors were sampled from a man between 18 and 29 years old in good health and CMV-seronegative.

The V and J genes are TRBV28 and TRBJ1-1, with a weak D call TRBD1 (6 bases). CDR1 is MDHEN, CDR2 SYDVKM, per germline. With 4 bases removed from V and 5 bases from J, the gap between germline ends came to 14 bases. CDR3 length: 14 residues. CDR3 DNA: TGTGCCAGCAGTTCTTTTAGGGGGGGTACTGAAGCTTTCTTT. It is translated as CASSSFRGGTEAFF.

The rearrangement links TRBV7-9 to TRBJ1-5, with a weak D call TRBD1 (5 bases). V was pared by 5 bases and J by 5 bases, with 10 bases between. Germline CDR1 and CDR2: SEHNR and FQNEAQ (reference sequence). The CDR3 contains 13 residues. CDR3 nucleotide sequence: TGTGCCAGCAGCCGACAGAGAGATCAGCCCCAGCATTTT. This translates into CASSRQRDQPQHF.

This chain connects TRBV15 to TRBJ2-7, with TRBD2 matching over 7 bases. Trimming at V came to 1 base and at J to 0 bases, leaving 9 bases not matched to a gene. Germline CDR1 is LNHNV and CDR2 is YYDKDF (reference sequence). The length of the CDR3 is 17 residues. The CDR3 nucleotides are TGTGCCACCAGCAGAGGGGTAAGCGGGGCCCGCTCCTACGAGCAGTACTTC. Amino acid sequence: CATSRGVSGARSYEQYF. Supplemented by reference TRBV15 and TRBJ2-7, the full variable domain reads DAMVIQNPRYQVTQFGKPVTLSCSQTLNHNVMYWYQQKSSQAPKLLFHYYDKDFNNEADTPDNFQSRRPNTSFCFLDIRSPGLGDTAMYLCATSRGVSGARSYEQYFGPGTRLTVT.

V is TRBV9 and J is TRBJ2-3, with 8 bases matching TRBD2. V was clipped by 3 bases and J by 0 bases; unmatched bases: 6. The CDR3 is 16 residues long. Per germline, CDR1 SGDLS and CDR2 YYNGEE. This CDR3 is CASSAPSGWSTDTQYF. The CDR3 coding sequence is TGTGCCAGCAGCGCGCCTAGCGGGTGGAGCACAGATACGCAGTATTTT. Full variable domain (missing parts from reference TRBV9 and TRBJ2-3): DSGVTQTPKHLITATGQRVTLRCSPRSGDLSVYWYQQSLDQGLQFLIQYYNGEERAKGNILERFSAQQFPDLHSELNLSSLELGDSALYFCASSAPSGWSTDTQYFGPGTRLTVL.

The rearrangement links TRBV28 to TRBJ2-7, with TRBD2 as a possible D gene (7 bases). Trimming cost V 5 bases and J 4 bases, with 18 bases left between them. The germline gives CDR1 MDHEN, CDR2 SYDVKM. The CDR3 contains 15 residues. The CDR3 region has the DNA TGTGCCAGCAGTAATTTCGGCGGGGGCGAATACGAGCAGTACTTC. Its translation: CASSNFGGGEYEQYF. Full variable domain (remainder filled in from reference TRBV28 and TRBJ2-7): DVKVTQSSRYLVKRTGEKVFLECVQDMDHENMFWYRQDPGLGLRLIYFSYDVKMKEKGDIPEGYSVSREKKERFSLILESASTNQTSMYLCASSNFGGGEYEQYFGPGTRLTVT.

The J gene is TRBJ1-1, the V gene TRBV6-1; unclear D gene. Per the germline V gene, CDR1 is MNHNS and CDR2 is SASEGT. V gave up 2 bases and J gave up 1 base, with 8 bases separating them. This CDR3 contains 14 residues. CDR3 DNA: TGTGCCAGCAGTGAACGGAGATCGAACACTGAAGCTTTCTTT. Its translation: CASSERRSNTEAFF.

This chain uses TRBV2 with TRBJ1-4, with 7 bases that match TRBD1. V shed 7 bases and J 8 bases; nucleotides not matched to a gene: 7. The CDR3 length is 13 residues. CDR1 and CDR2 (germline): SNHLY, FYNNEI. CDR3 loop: CASKGGEVEKLFF. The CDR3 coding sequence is TGTGCCAGCAAAGGGGGCGAAGTGGAAAAACTGTTTTTT. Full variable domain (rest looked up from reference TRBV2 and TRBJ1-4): EPEVTQTPSHQVTQMGQEVILRCVPISNHLYFYWYRQILGQKVEFLVSFYNNEISEKSEIFDDQFSVERPDGSNFTLKIRSTKLEDSAMYFCASKGGEVEKLFFGSGTQLSVL.

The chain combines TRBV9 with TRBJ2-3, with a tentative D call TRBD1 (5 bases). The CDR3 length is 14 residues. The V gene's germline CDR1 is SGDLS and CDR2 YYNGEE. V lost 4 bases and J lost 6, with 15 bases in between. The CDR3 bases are TGTGCCAGCAGCTTAAGGACATCACCCGATACGCAGTATTTT. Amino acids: CASSLRTSPDTQYF.

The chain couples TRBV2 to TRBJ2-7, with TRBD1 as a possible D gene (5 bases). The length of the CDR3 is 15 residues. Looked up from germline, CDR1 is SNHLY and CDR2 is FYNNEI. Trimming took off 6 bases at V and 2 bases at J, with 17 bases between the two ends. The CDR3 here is CASRKGQGIPYEQYF. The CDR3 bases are TGTGCCAGCAGGAAGGGCCAGGGAATACCCTACGAGCAGTACTTC.

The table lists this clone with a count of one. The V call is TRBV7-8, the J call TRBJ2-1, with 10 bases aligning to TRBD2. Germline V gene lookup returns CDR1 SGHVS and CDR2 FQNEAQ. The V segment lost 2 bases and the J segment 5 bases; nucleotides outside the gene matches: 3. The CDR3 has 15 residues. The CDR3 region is CASSLRTSGNNEQFF. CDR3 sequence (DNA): TGTGCCAGCAGCTTACGGACTAGCGGAAACAATGAGCAGTTCTTC.

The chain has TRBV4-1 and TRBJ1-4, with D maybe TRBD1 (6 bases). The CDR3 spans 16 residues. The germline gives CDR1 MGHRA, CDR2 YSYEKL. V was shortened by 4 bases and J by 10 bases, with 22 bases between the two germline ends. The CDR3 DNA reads TGCGCCAGCAGCCGCGAAGGGGCAGGGGACCCTGGAAAACTGTTTTTT. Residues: CASSREGAGDPGKLFF.

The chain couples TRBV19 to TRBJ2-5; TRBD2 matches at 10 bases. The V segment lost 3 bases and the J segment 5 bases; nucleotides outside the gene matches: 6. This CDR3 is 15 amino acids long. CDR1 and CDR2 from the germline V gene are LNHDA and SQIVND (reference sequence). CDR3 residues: CASSMGLAGAETQYF. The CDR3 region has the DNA TGTGCCAGTAGTATGGGTCTAGCGGGGGCTGAGACCCAGTACTTC.

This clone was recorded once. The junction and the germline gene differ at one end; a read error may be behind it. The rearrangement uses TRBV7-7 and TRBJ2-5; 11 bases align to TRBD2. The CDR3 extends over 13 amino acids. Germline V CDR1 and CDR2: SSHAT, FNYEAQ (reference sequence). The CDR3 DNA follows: TGTGCTAGCAGACTAGCGGGATCAGAGACCCAGTACTTC. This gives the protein CASRLAGSETQYF. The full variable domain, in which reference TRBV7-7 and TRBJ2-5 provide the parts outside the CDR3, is GAGVSQSPRYKVTKRGQDVTLRCDPISSHATLYWYQQALGQGPEFLTYFNYEAQPDKSGLPSDRFSAERPEGSISTLTIQRTEQRDSAMYRCASRLAGSETQYFGPGTRLLVL.

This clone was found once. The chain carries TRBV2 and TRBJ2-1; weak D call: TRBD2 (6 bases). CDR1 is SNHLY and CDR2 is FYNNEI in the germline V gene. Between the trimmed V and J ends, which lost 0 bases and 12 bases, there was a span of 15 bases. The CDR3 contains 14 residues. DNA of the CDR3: TGTGCCAGCAGTGAAGCGGGCCTTCCCGGGGGGCAGTTCTTC. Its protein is CASSEAGLPGGQFF.

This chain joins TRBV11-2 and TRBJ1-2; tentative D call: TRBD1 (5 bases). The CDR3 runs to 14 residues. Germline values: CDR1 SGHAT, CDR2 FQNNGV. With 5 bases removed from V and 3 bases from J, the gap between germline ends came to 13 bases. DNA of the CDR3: TGTGCCAGCAGCACGCGGGACCGCTACTATGGCTACACCTTC. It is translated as CASSTRDRYYGYTF.